These 10 T cell receptor beta chains were all obtained from the same sample, sequenced in a study of cytomegalovirus exposure and HLA in healthy donors. PCR involved 60 Vbeta and 13 Jbeta primers. Profiling relied on immunoSEQ multiplex PCR, and the TCRdb table lists in-frame clones only, not all of them. The sample shows more than 65,000 clones, approximately 74% of them seen only once. The sequenced sample was PBMCs. These receptors came from a woman aged 50 to 60 in good health and CMV-seropositive.

The rearrangement links TRBV6-5 to TRBJ1-1; possible D gene TRBD1, 5 bases. This CDR3 is built from 13 residues. Germline-derived CDR1 and CDR2 are MNHEY and SVGAGI. Trimming left V 10 bases short and J 5 bases short, with 17 bases between. CDR3 region: CAMGWFSGTEAFF. CDR3 in DNA: TGTGCCATGGGGTGGTTTTCAGGGACTGAAGCTTTCTTT.

The DNA of the CDR3 is TGTGCCAGCAGTCCCTCCCGGGTTAACTATGGCTACACCTTC. The encoded protein is CASSPSRVNYGYTF. The V and J genes are TRBV27 and TRBJ1-2; no reliable D call. The CDR3 is 14 amino acids. V shed 5 bases and J shed 1 base, with 11 bases lying between them. From germline, CDR1 is MNHEY and CDR2 SMNVEV (reference sequence).

The V gene is TRBV19, the J gene TRBJ2-7, with D unclear. Trimming pared 2 bases from V and 1 base from J, leaving 6 bases between. From germline, CDR1 is LNHDA and CDR2 SQIVND (reference sequence). The CDR3 loop spans 13 amino acids. CDR3 amino acids: CASSIPGSYEQYF. The CDR3 DNA is TGTGCCAGTAGTATACCCGGGTCCTACGAGCAGTACTTC.

The J gene is TRBJ2-3, the V gene TRBV7-9, with 10 bases matching TRBD2. V was clipped by 5 bases and J by 3 bases; unmatched bases: 5. This CDR3 has 15 residues. Germline values: CDR1 SEHNR, CDR2 FQNEAQ (reference sequence). The CDR3 here is CASSLTSGNTDTQYF. The CDR3 DNA sequence: TGTGCCAGCAGCCTTACTAGCGGGAATACAGATACGCAGTATTTT. The variable domain in full, with the rest retrieved from reference TRBV7-9 and TRBJ2-3, is DTGVSQNPRHKITKRGQNVTFRCDPISEHNRLYWYRQTLGQGPEFLTYFQNEAQLEKSRLLSDRFSAERPKGSFSTLEIQRTEQGDSAMYLCASSLTSGNTDTQYFGPGTRLTVL.

The chain couples TRBV7-2 to TRBJ2-5; possible D gene TRBD1, 5 bases. The CDR3 consists of 15 residues. The V gene lost 1 base and the J gene lost 7 bases, with 16 bases spanning the gap. Germline-derived CDR1 and CDR2 are SGHTA and FQGNSA. CDR3 protein: CASSLGTTQFRTQYF. The CDR3 DNA follows: TGTGCCAGCAGCTTAGGGACAACCCAATTTCGGACCCAGTACTTC.

V is TRBV30 and J is TRBJ1-3; D ambiguous. Germline CDR1 reads GTSNPN; CDR2 reads SVGIG (reference sequence). V was trimmed by 0 bases and J by 2 bases, leaving 11 bases between them. The CDR3 totals 15 residues. The CDR3 coding sequence is TGTGCCTGGAGTGTACACATCGGGGCTGGAAACACCATATATTTT. It specifies CAWSVHIGAGNTIYF.

The chain employs TRBV9 and TRBJ2-5, with 7 nucleotides matching TRBD2. V lost 0 bases, J lost 5 bases, and 4 bases stayed unmatched. This CDR3 contains 14 residues. CDR1 and CDR2 (germline): SGDLS, YYNGEE. CDR3 in amino acids: CASSVGEGFETQYF. The CDR3 DNA sequence: TGTGCCAGCAGCGTAGGGGAGGGGTTTGAGACCCAGTACTTC.

This clone was picked up a small number of times. This rearrangement joins TRBV27 to TRBJ2-2; TRBD2 agrees at 7 bases. The trim removed 3 bases at V and 7 bases at J, leaving 5 bases unmatched. Germline CDR1 MNHEY, CDR2 SMNVEV (reference sequence). The CDR3 is made up of 14 amino acids. The CDR3 loop is CASSLGGPVGELFF. DNA for the CDR3: TGTGCCAGCAGTTTGGGAGGGCCCGTCGGGGAGCTGTTTTTT.

This sequence joins TRBV7-8 and TRBJ1-5; TRBD1 might be the D (5 bases). The CDR3 sequence is 16 residues long. The germline V and J ends were trimmed by 0 bases and 1 base, with 10 bases remaining between them. Germline values: CDR1 SGHVS, CDR2 FQNEAQ. The CDR3 bases are TGTGCCAGCAGCTTAGCTCGTGGGGCCAGCAATCAGCCCCAGCATTTT. Its translation: CASSLARGASNQPQHF. Variable domain in full (rest from reference TRBV7-8 and TRBJ1-5): GAGVSQSPRYKVAKRGQDVALRCDPISGHVSLFWYQQALGQGPEFLTYFQNEAQLDKSGLPSDRFFAERPEGSVSTLKIQRTQQEDSAVYLCASSLARGASNQPQHFGDGTRLSIL.

The chain carries TRBV25-1 and TRBJ2-7; D is perhaps TRBD2 (5 bases). Germline lookup yields CDR1 MGHDK and CDR2 SYGVNS. The CDR3 consists of 13 residues. Trimming stripped 6 bases from V and 4 bases from J, with 13 bases between. CDR3 in amino acids: CASRPGWGYEQYF. CDR3 nucleotide sequence: TGTGCCAGCAGGCCGGGGTGGGGTTACGAGCAGTACTTC.